The rows below give T cell receptor beta chains drawn from one sample of a study of a mutant IDH1 vaccine in newly diagnosed glioma. Here immunoSEQ multiplex PCR was the method, and the copy in TCRdb shows in-frame clones only, minus some. The sample has around 50,000 clones; 85% to 90% are singletons. The antigens these receptors bind are not known. The input for sequencing was PBMCs, taken from a glioma patient whose treatment included an IDH1 peptide vaccine. The receptor set was obtained from a woman aged 40 to 50 with glioma. Both conserved end residues are part of each CDR3. A D gene is named only where the DNA matches it firmly. Clone size is stated in some rows and not others, as once, few, many or a class when expanded.

CDR3aa	CDR3nt	abundance	v_gene	j_gene	d_gene
CATSLSVYSGEAFF	TGTGCCACCAGTCTTTCGGTCTACTCGGGGGAAGCTTTCTTT	.	TRBV15	TRBJ1-1	.
CASRGGPSSGNTIYF	TGTGCCAGCAGAGGTGGACCTAGCTCTGGAAACACCATATATTTT	few	TRBV2	TRBJ1-3	.
CASSWKGGFLYEQYF	TGTGCCAGCAGCTGGAAGGGGGGCTTCCTCTACGAGCAGTACTTC	.	TRBV7-9	TRBJ2-7	.
CSVAGENTIYF	TGCAGCGTGGCCGGGGAGAACACCATATATTTT	.	TRBV29-1	TRBJ1-3	.
CSLAASPLAGGPRGGTQYF	TGCAGCCTCGCGGCATCCCCGCTAGCGGGAGGGCCAAGAGGGGGGACGCAGTATTTT	.	TRBV29-1	TRBJ2-3	TRBD2
CASSLDRGYEQYF	TGTGCCAGCAGCTTGGACAGGGGCTACGAGCAGTACTTC	.	TRBV7-8	TRBJ2-7	TRBD1
CASRRDRSNQPQHF	TGTGCCAGCAGGAGGGACAGGTCTAATCAGCCCCAGCATTTT	.	TRBV6-5	TRBJ1-5	TRBD1
CASSEIDHRAVTGELFF	TGTGCCAGCAGTGAAATCGACCACAGGGCAGTCACCGGGGAGCTGTTTTTT	.	TRBV25-1	TRBJ2-2	.
CATSPLGMGASNEKLFF	TGTGCCACCAGCCCTCTTGGTATGGGAGCATCTAATGAAAAACTGTTTTTT	.	TRBV15	TRBJ1-4	.
CASSGTSGVRTQYF	TGCGCCAGCAGCGGGACTAGCGGGGTCAGGACCCAGTACTTC	.	TRBV5-1	TRBJ2-5	TRBD2
CASSQERFSYQETQYF	TGCGCCAGCAGCCAAGAAAGGTTCTCGTACCAAGAGACCCAGTACTTC	.	TRBV4-3	TRBJ2-5	.
CASSYGQDLYGYTF	TGTGCCAGCAGTTACGGACAGGACCTATATGGCTACACCTTC	.	TRBV6-5	TRBJ1-2	TRBD1
CASSPHGGTNEKLFF	TGTGCCAGCAGCCCGCACGGGGGAACTAATGAAAAACTGTTTTTT	.	TRBV13	TRBJ1-4	.
CASSPGDRYGYTF	TGTGCCAGCAGCCCTGGGGACCGATATGGCTACACCTTC	.	TRBV6-6	TRBJ1-2	.
CASSHPKVTSGRVYDEQYF	TGTGCCAGCAGCCACCCCAAGGTGACTAGCGGGAGGGTATACGACGAGCAGTACTTC	.	TRBV4-2	TRBJ2-7	TRBD2
CASRSTVYASEAFF	TGTGCCAGCAGGTCGACAGTTTACGCGTCCGAAGCTTTCTTT	once	TRBV11-2	TRBJ1-1	.
CTSGQGAGETQYF	TGCACCTCCGGACAGGGGGCGGGGGAGACCCAGTACTTC	.	TRBV29-1	TRBJ2-5	TRBD1
CASSPPQRVNYEQYF	TGTGCCAGCTCACCGCCCCAGCGGGTGAACTACGAGCAGTACTTC	.	TRBV18	TRBJ2-7	.
CASKAGTHSYNEQFF	TGTGCCAGCAAAGCCGGGACTCACTCCTACAATGAGCAGTTCTTC	.	TRBV6-1	TRBJ2-1	.
CASSVGGTQWYGYTF	TGTGCCAGCAGTGTCGGGGGGACCCAGTGGTATGGCTACACCTTC	.	TRBV2	TRBJ1-2	.
CASRTGELHSPLHF	TGCGCCAGCAGGACAGGGGAATTACATTCACCCCTCCACTTT	.	TRBV5-1	TRBJ1-6	TRBD1
CASSGQGLGNEQFF	TGTGCCAGCAGTGGACAAGGGCTCGGCAATGAGCAGTTCTTC	.	TRBV2	TRBJ2-1	.
CASSPGTEAFF	TGTGCCAGCTCACCAGGCACTGAAGCTTTCTTT	.	TRBV18	TRBJ1-1	.
CASSYTVGRQETQYF	TGTGCCAGCAGCTACACCGTCGGCAGACAAGAGACCCAGTACTTC	.	TRBV7-2	TRBJ2-5	.
CASSLSLGGTEAFF	TGTGCCAGCAGCTTATCGCTGGGGGGCACTGAAGCTTTCTTT	.	TRBV11-1	TRBJ1-1	.
CASSPQQGTQETQYF	TGCGCCAGCAGCCCCCAACAGGGGACCCAAGAGACCCAGTACTTC	.	TRBV5-1	TRBJ2-5	TRBD1
CASILTGEGKAFF	TGTGCCAGCATCCTGACAGGGGAGGGAAAAGCTTTCTTT	.	TRBV2	TRBJ1-1	TRBD1
CASPRALDQETQYF	TGTGCCTCTCCCCGAGCGCTCGACCAAGAGACCCAGTACTTC	.	TRBV30	TRBJ2-5	.
CASTFGQGGEKLFF	TGCGCCAGCACCTTCGGACAGGGGGGCGAAAAACTGTTTTTT	.	TRBV5-1	TRBJ1-4	TRBD1
CAISGPGPYEQYF	TGTGCCATCAGTGGCCCAGGCCCCTACGAGCAGTACTTC	.	TRBV10-3	TRBJ2-7	.
CASSYSNRGTEAFF	TGTGCCAGCAGCTACTCTAACCGGGGCACTGAAGCTTTCTTT	.	TRBV6-5	TRBJ1-1	.
CASSSRQGGRTGELFF	TGTGCCAGCAGCTCTAGACAGGGTGGGAGAACCGGGGAGCTGTTTTTT	.	TRBV5-6	TRBJ2-2	TRBD1
CASSSQGVNTEAFF	TGTGCCAGCAGTTCACAGGGTGTGAACACTGAAGCTTTCTTT	.	TRBV27	TRBJ1-1	.
CAWSVGGAGEKLFF	TGTGCCTGGAGCGTGGGAGGGGCAGGGGAAAAACTGTTTTTT	.	TRBV30	TRBJ1-4	.
CASSQDRFSNEKLFF	TGCGCCAGCAGCCAAGACAGGTTTTCTAATGAAAAACTGTTTTTT	.	TRBV4-1	TRBJ1-4	.
CASSQAAGGIAYEQYF	TGTGCCAGCAGTCAAGCGGCAGGGGGAATAGCCTACGAGCAGTACTTC	few	TRBV11-1	TRBJ2-7	TRBD1
CASSQGDRVGYEQYF	TGCGCCAGCAGCCAAGGTGACAGGGTTGGGTACGAGCAGTACTTC	once	TRBV4-3	TRBJ2-7	TRBD1
CASSWDRSGRTTQYF	TGTGCCAGCAGCTGGGACAGGTCTGGTCGGACGACCCAGTACTTC	.	TRBV2	TRBJ2-5	TRBD1
CASSALGTGLNTEAFF	TGTGCCAGCAGCGCCCTTGGGACAGGGCTGAACACTGAAGCTTTCTTT	.	TRBV9	TRBJ1-1	TRBD1